This is a list of T cell receptor beta chains from one sample in a study of T cells in Graves' hyperthyroidism and ophthalmopathy. TCRdb re-analysed the multiplex PCR reads in MiXCR, keeping a single row per CDR3 protein. The sample has hundreds of thousands of distinct CDR3 sequences; more than 30% are singletons. Material for sequencing was blood. These receptors were obtained from a man between 18 and 29 years old with Graves' hyperthyroidism. Each CDR3 is given without its conserved first and last residue.

cdr3_length j_call v_call cdr3_aa
14 TRBJ2-2 TRBV6-5 ASSYRGRGRTGELF
13 TRBJ2-2 TRBV19 AGSTRDRNTGELF
10 TRBJ2-2 TRBV2 ASRVGSGELF
13 TRBJ1-5 TRBV6-5 ASSFRDRESQPQH
11 TRBJ2-6 TRBV6-6 ASSMPGANVLT
14 TRBJ1-5 TRBV2 ASSVGGQGRGQPQH
11 TRBJ1-1 TRBV4-3 ASSQESAGGHF
13 TRBJ2-7 TRBV7-3 ASSLETGGDYEQY
13 TRBJ1-1 TRBV15 ATSRGDSPVTEAF
13 TRBJ2-7 TRBV7-2 ASSLDSGGSYEQY
13 TRBJ2-2 TRBV7-3 ASSFQGLGAGELF
16 TRBJ1-6 TRBV6-1 ASSYSNVWERGGSPLH
14 TRBJ1-5 TRBV5-1 ASSFNREGDQETQY
10 TRBJ2-7 TRBV29-1 SVVQGAGEQY
13 TRBJ1-6 TRBV2 ASSSPDRVNSPLH
12 TRBJ1-6 TRBV20-1 SAGTDLVNSPLH
11 TRBJ2-7 TRBV7-9 ASTPPGGLEQY
13 TRBJ2-2 TRBV5-1 ASGWGATKTGELF
11 TRBJ1-1 TRBV6-4 ASSSKANTEAF
14 TRBJ2-5 TRBV9 ASSVEGTSARETQY